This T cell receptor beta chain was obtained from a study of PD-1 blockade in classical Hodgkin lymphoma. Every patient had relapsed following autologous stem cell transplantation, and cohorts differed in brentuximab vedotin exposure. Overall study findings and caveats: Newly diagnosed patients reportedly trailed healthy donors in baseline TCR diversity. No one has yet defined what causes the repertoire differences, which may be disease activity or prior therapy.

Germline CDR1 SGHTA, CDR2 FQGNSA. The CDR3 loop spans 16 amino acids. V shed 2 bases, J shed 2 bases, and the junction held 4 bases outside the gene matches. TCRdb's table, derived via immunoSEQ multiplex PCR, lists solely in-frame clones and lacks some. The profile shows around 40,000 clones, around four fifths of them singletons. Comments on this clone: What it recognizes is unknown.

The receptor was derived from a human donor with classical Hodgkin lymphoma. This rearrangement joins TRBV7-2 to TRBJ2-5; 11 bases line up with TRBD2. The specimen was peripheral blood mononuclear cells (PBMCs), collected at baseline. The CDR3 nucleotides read TGTGCCAGCAGCTTAATGGGGACTAGCGGACAAGAGACCCAGTACTTC. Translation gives CASSLMGTSGQETQYF.